These 24 T cell receptor beta chains share one sample of origin, sequenced in a study of PD-1 blockade in classical Hodgkin lymphoma. Every patient had relapsed following autologous stem cell transplantation, and cohorts differed in brentuximab vedotin exposure. Clones were read by immunoSEQ multiplex PCR, and TCRdb kept only the in-frame ones, dropping some. The table lists over 15,000 clones, about 81% of them singletons, with approximately 6.3% in the top ten. The specimen was peripheral blood mononuclear cells (PBMCs), collected at baseline. These receptors originate from a human donor with classical Hodgkin lymphoma.

J is TRBJ1-3 and V is TRBV7-3, with D unresolved. The germline CDR1 and CDR2 sequences are SGHTA and FQGTGA. CDR3 length equals 14 residues. Between the trimmed V and J ends, which lost 0 bases and 4 bases, there was a span of 7 bases. The CDR3 protein is CASSLTGFGNTIYF. The DNA for the CDR3 is TGTGCCAGCAGCTTAACGGGTTTCGGAAACACCATATATTTT.

The chain uses TRBV9 and TRBJ1-2; no firm D call. Trimming took 4 bases from V and 2 from J, leaving 9 bases between them. In germline, CDR1 is SGDLS, CDR2 YYNGEE. The CDR3 runs to 13 residues. The CDR3 DNA reads as TGTGCCAGCAGCCCGGACTCAAACTATGGCTACACCTTC. Protein: CASSPDSNYGYTF.

The chain carries TRBV4-3 and TRBJ1-2; D is unclear. Trimming pared 2 bases from V and 2 bases from J, leaving 15 bases between. This CDR3 region has 16 residues. Per germline, CDR1 LGHNA and CDR2 YSLEER. The CDR3 is CASSQSPRQDNYGYTF. CDR3 DNA sequence: TGCGCCAGCAGCCAAAGCCCCCGGCAGGACAACTATGGCTACACCTTC.

This chain uses TRBV7-3 with TRBJ2-5; D assignment may be TRBD1 or TRBD2 (6 bases each). Germline CDR1 SGHTA, CDR2 FQGTGA. Trimming left V 8 bases short and J 5 bases short, with 21 bases between. The length of the CDR3 is 15 residues. The CDR3 DNA reads as TGTGCCAGCTCCCCCGGGGGCGCCTGGGGGGAGACCCAGTACTTC. Translation: CASSPGGAWGETQYF.

The chain links TRBV9 to TRBJ2-5; 12 nucleotides agree with TRBD1. The germline gives CDR1 SGDLS, CDR2 YYNGEE. V dropped 0 bases and J dropped 5; count of bases not matched to a gene: 5. The CDR3 length is 16 residues. The CDR3 nucleotides are TGTGCCAGCAGCGTAGAGGGACAGGGGGCGGGGGAGACCCAGTACTTC. Its translation: CASSVEGQGAGETQYF.

The rearrangement links TRBV9 to TRBJ2-6; D is undetermined. The CDR3 sequence is 12 residues long. Trimming took off 3 bases at V and 8 bases at J, with 6 bases between the two ends. Germline V gene sequence: CDR1 SGDLS, CDR2 YYNGEE. CDR3 bases: TGTGCCAGCAGCGGTTCCCCCAACGTCCTGACTTTC. Protein sequence: CASSGSPNVLTF.

J is TRBJ2-3 and V is TRBV27; 7 positions agree with TRBD1. Unmatched junction bases numbered 13, after V lost 9 bases and J lost 7 bases. Germline CDR1 is MNHEY and CDR2 is SMNVEV (reference sequence). The length of the CDR3 is 14 residues. The CDR3 spells CASPPGQRCYTQYF. In DNA form, the CDR3 reads TGTGCCAGTCCTCCGGGACAGAGATGCTATACGCAGTATTTT.

The chain links TRBV30 to TRBJ1-6, with TRBD1 matching 7 bases. Germline assignment: CDR1 GTSNPN and CDR2 SVGIG (reference sequence). J gave up 6 bases and V 4 bases, and 3 bases lay outside the gene matches. The CDR3 totals 13 residues. DNA for the CDR3: TGTGCCTGGACCGGGACAGTTAATTCACCCCTCCACTTT. Protein sequence: CAWTGTVNSPLHF.

The V and J genes are TRBV19 and TRBJ2-4, with D perhaps TRBD1 (7 bases). Trimming removed 3 bases at V and 7 bases at J, with 10 bases between. Per the germline V gene, CDR1 is LNHDA and CDR2 is SQIVND (reference sequence). The CDR3 loop spans 13 amino acids. The CDR3 nucleotides are TGTGCCAGTAGTATCAGGGGGGTTAACATTCAGTACTTC. Its protein product is CASSIRGVNIQYF.

The rearrangement links TRBV9 to TRBJ1-4, with TRBD1 matching 7 bases. The V and J ends lost 0 bases and 7 bases, in that order; junction bases with no gene match: 3. The CDR3 is 14 amino acids. Germline assignment: CDR1 SGDLS and CDR2 YYNGEE. CDR3 coding DNA: TGTGCCAGCAGCGTAGGCGGACAGGCTGAAAAACTGTTTTTT. It is translated as CASSVGGQAEKLFF.

This chain uses TRBV28 with TRBJ1-2, with a weak D call TRBD1 (5 bases). With 7 bases removed from V and 4 bases from J, the gap between germline ends came to 16 bases. Germline V gene data show CDR1 as MDHEN and CDR2 as SYDVKM. CDR3 length: 14 residues. CDR3 residues: CASTHRDGSYGYTF. The CDR3 region has the DNA TGTGCCAGCACGCACCGGGACGGATCCTATGGCTACACCTTC.

In DNA, the CDR3 is TGTGCCAGCAGCTTGGGAGGCCCTGAAGCTTTCTTT. Amino acids: CASSLGGPEAFF. This chain connects TRBV5-8 to TRBJ1-1; D gene ambiguous. The V end lost 0 bases, the J end lost 6 bases, and 6 bases lay between the germline ends. Germline CDR1 and CDR2: SGHTS and YDEGEE. The CDR3 contains 12 residues.

The V call is TRBV5-4, the J call TRBJ1-1, with 12 bases aligning to TRBD1. CDR1 and CDR2 (germline): SGHNT, YYREEE (reference sequence). V lost 3 bases, J lost 0 bases, and 6 bases stayed unmatched. The CDR3 length is 17 residues. CDR3 loop: CASSSGTGGTLNTEAFF. The CDR3 DNA reads TGTGCCAGCAGCTCGGGGACAGGGGGCACGTTGAACACTGAAGCTTTCTTT.

The chain is built from TRBV4-2 and TRBJ2-7; D is uncertain. The CDR3 length is 15 residues. Deletions cut 0 bases from V and 3 bases from J, with 12 bases between. Per the germline V gene, CDR1 is LGHNA and CDR2 is YNFKEQ. Here the CDR3 DNA reads TGTGCCAGCAGCCAAGAAAACACTCGGTACTACGAGCAGTACTTC. Its translation is CASSQENTRYYEQYF.

The chain recombines TRBV7-6 with TRBJ2-5; unclear D gene. The V gene lost 1 base and the J gene lost 4 bases, with 10 bases spanning the gap. Germline CDR1 is SGHVS and CDR2 is FNYEAQ. This CDR3 has 14 amino acids. The CDR3 protein is CASSLGWAGETQYF. The CDR3 nucleotides are TGTGCCAGCAGCTTAGGATGGGCAGGAGAGACCCAGTACTTC.

The gene calls are TRBV7-2 and TRBJ1-2, with D tentatively TRBD1 (5 bases). This CDR3 spans 15 amino acids. V dropped 4 bases and J dropped 7 bases, with 19 bases sitting between them. Looked up from germline, CDR1 is SGHTA and CDR2 is FQGNSA. The CDR3 region is CASSSPPWGKGGYTF. In DNA form, the CDR3 reads TGTGCCAGCAGCTCCCCCCCTTGGGGGAAAGGTGGCTACACCTTC.

The genes are TRBV4-1 and TRBJ1-6; D gene ambiguous. Trimming removed 4 bases at V and 10 bases at J, with 14 bases between. There are 14 residues in the CDR3. Per the germline V gene, CDR1 is MGHRA and CDR2 is YSYEKL. The CDR3 here is CASSPSVRGSPLHF. The CDR3 DNA is TGCGCCAGCAGCCCCTCGGTAAGAGGATCACCCCTCCACTTT.

J is TRBJ1-5 and V is TRBV2; a possible D gene is TRBD1 (5 bases). CDR1 is SNHLY, CDR2 FYNNEI, per germline. With 4 bases removed from V and 8 bases from J, the gap between germline ends came to 18 bases. The CDR3 consists of 15 residues. CDR3 amino acids: CASSGGAGIGKPQHF. Written as DNA, the CDR3 is TGTGCCAGCAGTGGAGGGGCAGGGATCGGGAAGCCCCAGCATTTT.

The chain recombines TRBV11-2 with TRBJ2-3, with D hard to call. This CDR3 is 14 amino acids long. Between the trimmed V and J ends, which lost 1 base and 1 base, there was a span of 6 bases. Germline loops: CDR1 SGHAT, CDR2 FQNNGV. The CDR3 sequence: CASSLVLGTDTQYF. The CDR3 DNA reads TGTGCCAGCAGCTTAGTGTTGGGCACAGATACGCAGTATTTT.

The chain combines TRBV5-5 with TRBJ1-6; no definite D call. The germline V gene encodes CDR1 SGHKS and CDR2 YYEKEE (reference sequence). The CDR3 contains 16 residues. V lost 3 bases, J lost 7 bases, and 17 bases lay in between. The CDR3: CASSSSPPNRNSPLHF. In nucleotides, the CDR3 is TGTGCCAGCAGCTCGTCCCCCCCGAACAGAAATTCACCCCTCCACTTT. The full variable domain, with the rest looked up from reference TRBV5-5 and TRBJ1-6, is DAGVTQSPTHLIKTRGQQVTLRCSPISGHKSVSWYQQVLGQGPQFIFQYYEKEERGRGNFPDRFSARQFPNYSSELNVNALLLGDSALYLCASSSSPPNRNSPLHFGNGTRLTVT.

This chain connects TRBV2 to TRBJ2-5, with D perhaps matching TRBD1 (5 bases). Germline V gene lookup returns CDR1 SNHLY and CDR2 FYNNEI. The ends were cut back, 6 bases at V and 5 bases at J, with 19 bases in the middle. The CDR3 has 15 amino acids. As DNA, the CDR3 is TGTGCCAGCAGAGCCCTAACAGGTGGCAGCGAGACCCAGTACTTC. Translating it yields CASRALTGGSETQYF.

CDR3: CASSQDLIVGSYNEQFF. The DNA of the CDR3 is TGCGCCAGCAGCCAAGATCTTATCGTTGGCTCCTACAATGAGCAGTTCTTC. The chain combines TRBV4-3 with TRBJ2-1; D gene unclear. In germline, CDR1 is LGHNA, CDR2 YSLEER. V was pared by 0 bases and J by 0 bases, with 12 bases between. This CDR3 contains 17 residues.

This clone turned up a few times. The genes are TRBV4-2 and TRBJ2-3; D remains unclear. The CDR3 is 12 amino acids. CDR1 and CDR2 from the germline V gene are LGHNA and YNFKEQ. V shed 5 bases and J shed 4 bases, with 7 bases lying between them. CDR3 sequence (DNA): TGTGCCAGCAGCTTAACTCCAGATACGCAGTATTTT. Its protein product is CASSLTPDTQYF.

V and J are TRBV2 and TRBJ1-2; D call uncertain. V was cut by 2 bases and J by 4 bases, with 8 bases left in between. This CDR3 has 13 amino acids. Germline CDR1 is SNHLY and CDR2 is FYNNEI. The DNA of the CDR3 is TGTGCCAGCAGTGAACAGGCCCCCTATGGCTACACCTTC. Translating gives CASSEQAPYGYTF.